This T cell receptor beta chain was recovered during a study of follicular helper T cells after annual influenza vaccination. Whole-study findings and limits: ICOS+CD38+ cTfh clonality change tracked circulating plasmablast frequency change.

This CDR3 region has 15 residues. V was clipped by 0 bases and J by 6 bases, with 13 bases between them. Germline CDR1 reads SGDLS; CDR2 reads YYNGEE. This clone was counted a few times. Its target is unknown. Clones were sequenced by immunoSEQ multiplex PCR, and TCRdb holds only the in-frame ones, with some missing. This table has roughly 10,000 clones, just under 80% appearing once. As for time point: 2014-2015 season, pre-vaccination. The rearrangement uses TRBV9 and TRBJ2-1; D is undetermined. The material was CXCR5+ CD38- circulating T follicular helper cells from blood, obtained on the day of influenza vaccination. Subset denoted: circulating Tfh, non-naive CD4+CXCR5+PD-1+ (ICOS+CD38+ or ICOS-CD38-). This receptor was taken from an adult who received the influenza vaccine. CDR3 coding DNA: TGTGCCAGCAGCGTAGACGGACGACTCAGCAATGAGCAGTTCTTC. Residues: CASSVDGRLSNEQFF. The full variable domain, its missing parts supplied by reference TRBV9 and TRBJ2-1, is DSGVTQTPKHLITATGQRVTLRCSPRSGDLSVYWYQQSLDQGLQFLIQYYNGEERAKGNILERFSAQQFPDLHSELNLSSLELGDSALYFCASSVDGRLSNEQFFGPGTRLTVL.